Listed below are T cell receptor beta chains from one sample, sequenced in a study of human T cells and chemical hapten exposure. TCRdb reprocessed the RACE reads via MiXCR and lists one record per CDR3 protein. The table has about 360,000 distinct CDR3 sequences, approximately 6.3% seen once; the top ten hold 8.4%. Sample: whole blood, taken in connection with sensitization to the hapten diphenylcyclopropenone (DPC). The receptors shown here come from a young woman with alopecia areata. Some clones in this sample may be carry-over from other donors' samples. Both conserved end residues are part of each CDR3. The D gene is left open where the match is weak. For some rows the clone size is stated as once, few or many, or as a class when expanded; others skip it.

V gene	clone size	J gene	D gene	CDR3 protein	CDR3 DNA
TRBV7-3	NA	TRBJ1-1	TRBD1	CASSPPRQGGSNTEAFF	TGTGCCAGCAGCCCCCCAAGACAGGGGGGTTCCAACACTGAAGCTTTCTTT
TRBV6-5	few	TRBJ2-1	NA	CASRLPGRHNEQFF	TGTGCCAGCAGGTTACCGGGACGCCACAATGAGCAGTTCTTC
TRBV5-1	NA	TRBJ2-5	TRBD2	CASSLAVAGEQETQYF	TGCGCCAGCAGCTTGGCGGTCGCGGGGGAACAAGAGACCCAGTACTTC
TRBV28	NA	TRBJ2-1	NA	CASSLSVGPGPFF	TGTGCCAGCAGTTTATCGGTCGGTCCAGGCCCGTTCTTC
TRBV11-1	many	TRBJ2-7	TRBD1	CASSLGQGLYEQYF	TGTGCCAGCAGCTTAGGACAGGGGCTGTACGAGCAGTACTTC
TRBV6-4	many	TRBJ1-2	NA	CATYRSTYGYTF	TGTGCCACCTATCGCAGTACCTATGGCTACACCTTC
TRBV12-3/TRBV12-4	few	TRBJ2-5	NA	CASSPRLEEETQYF	TGTGCCAGCAGTCCCCGACTAGAAGAAGAGACCCAGTACTTC
TRBV20-1	NA	TRBJ1-3	NA	CSARKDGLSGNTIYF	TGCAGTGCTAGAAAGGACGGACTCTCTGGAAACACCATATATTTT
TRBV5-4	few	TRBJ1-2	TRBD1	CASSPRQGSNYGYTF	TGTGCCAGCAGCCCGAGACAGGGGAGTAACTATGGCTACACCTTC
TRBV4-2	many	TRBJ2-7	TRBD2	CASSQALAGAVGDEQYF	TGTGCCAGCAGCCAAGCCTTAGCGGGGGCCGTTGGCGACGAGCAGTACTTC
TRBV6-2/TRBV6-3	few	TRBJ1-1	NA	CASSMDSLNTEAFF	TGTGCCAGCAGTATGGACAGCCTGAACACTGAAGCTTTCTTT
TRBV9	few	TRBJ1-1	TRBD1	CASSPQIRGPDTEAFF	TGTGCCAGCAGCCCTCAAATCAGGGGGCCAGACACTGAAGCTTTCTTT
TRBV4-2	NA	TRBJ2-4	NA	CASSQDRTSKNIQYF	TGTGCCAGCAGCCAAGATCGCACTAGCAAAAACATTCAGTACTTC
TRBV7-9	few	TRBJ2-3	NA	CASSLVVGGHTDTQYF	TGTGCCAGCAGCTTAGTTGTTGGCGGCCACACAGATACGCAGTATTTT
TRBV28	many	TRBJ2-3	TRBD2	CASSFGLAAVTDTQYF	TGTGCCAGCAGTTTTGGGCTAGCGGCGGTTACAGATACGCAGTATTTT
TRBV6-5	NA	TRBJ1-1	NA	CASSYTSARRNTEAFF	TGTGCCAGCAGTTACACATCAGCGCGCCGGAACACTGAAGCTTTCTTT
TRBV6-2/TRBV6-3	few	TRBJ1-1	TRBD1	CASSYSADRAKAFF	TGTGCCAGCAGTTACTCTGCGGACAGGGCTAAAGCTTTCTTT
TRBV12-3/TRBV12-4	many	TRBJ1-5	TRBD1	CASNPGQGAGQPQHF	TGTGCCAGCAACCCGGGACAGGGGGCAGGTCAGCCCCAGCATTTT
TRBV7-2	few	TRBJ1-2	NA	CASSLKTANYGYTF	TGTGCCAGCAGCTTAAAGACAGCCAACTATGGCTACACCTTC
TRBV5-3	NA	TRBJ1-5	NA	CARSLLQGKDSDQPQHF	TGTGCCAGAAGCTTACTACAGGGTAAGGATAGCGATCAGCCCCAGCATTTT
TRBV27	few	TRBJ2-4	TRBD1	CASSLRGQQFSKNIQYF	TGTGCCAGCAGTTTAAGGGGACAGCAATTTTCCAAAAACATTCAGTACTTC
TRBV12-3/TRBV12-4	many	TRBJ2-7	TRBD2	CASRMGGAYEQYF	TGTGCCAGCAGAATGGGGGGGGCCTACGAGCAGTACTTC
TRBV2	few	TRBJ1-6	NA	CASSEWVGVDSPLHF	TGTGCCAGCAGTGAATGGGTAGGGGTTGATTCACCCCTCCACTTT
TRBV6-1	few	TRBJ2-7	NA	CASRAFREGGMEQYF	TGTGCCAGCAGGGCCTTCAGGGAGGGGGGGATGGAGCAGTACTTC
TRBV6-5	NA	TRBJ1-1	NA	CASSPHVRTEAFF	TGTGCCAGCAGTCCCCACGTGAGAACTGAAGCTTTCTTT
TRBV6-6	many	TRBJ2-3	NA	CASSYSPVHNTDTQYF	TGTGCCAGCAGTTACTCGCCGGTACATAACACAGATACGCAGTATTTT
TRBV27	few	TRBJ2-3	TRBD1	CASSFPSGTGSDTQYF	TGTGCCAGCAGTTTTCCCTCCGGGACAGGGTCAGATACGCAGTATTTT
TRBV11-3	few	TRBJ2-1	TRBD2	CASSPGLAGGSEQFF	TGTGCCAGCAGCCCGGGACTAGCGGGGGGATCTGAGCAGTTCTTC
TRBV6-1	few	TRBJ1-2	TRBD1	CASMAGGRYGYTF	TGTGCCAGCATGGCAGGGGGCAGGTATGGCTACACCTTC
TRBV10-3	many	TRBJ2-7	TRBD2	CAITGTSGGADEQYF	TGTGCCATCACCGGGACTAGCGGGGGGGCCGACGAGCAGTACTTC
TRBV5-1	many	TRBJ2-7	NA	CASSFGTAPTYEQYF	TGCGCCAGCAGCTTTGGAACAGCTCCAACCTACGAGCAGTACTTC